These T cell receptor beta chains were read from a single sample in a study of T cell responses to AZD1222 COVID-19 vaccine. TCRdb keeps only in-frame clones here, not all; method: immunoSEQ multiplex PCR. Found here are about 98,000 clones, about 88% of them singletons; the top ten hold 4.5% to 6%. The sample in question was peripheral blood, obtained on day 0 of AZD1222 vaccination. The receptors were gathered from an adult in good health. The CDR3 runs from the conserved cysteine through the conserved F or W.

>TRBV30
CAWTRGTLTEAFF
>TRBV7-6
CASSSYTPERTDTQYF
>TRBV10-2
CASTTTVSYEQYF
>TRBV28
CASSDGTGVDEQYF
>TRBV7-8
CASSFSPRDRLYHF
>TRBV29-1
CSARRSAGLEETQYF
>TRBV6-2/TRBV6-3
CASSYPSGGVRGGNEQFF
>TRBV5-1
CASSFGTGDSGANVLTF
>TRBV7-9
CASSLEGAGRESPLHF
>TRBV28
CASSSPTAYNSPLHF
>TRBV6-5
CASSSFFGPTNEKLFF
>TRBV9
CASSVQAGNTIYF
>TRBV18
CASSPRQGDLSDTQYF
>TRBV7-9
CASSYSTGEGYTF
>TRBV15
CATSRATKNTEAFF
>TRBV6-5
CASAGGRTATGELFF
>TRBV2
CASTQNYGYTF
>TRBV7-2
CASSLGRIDNEQFF
>TRBV27
CASSHSAGGPTDTQYF
>TRBV5-1
CASSLEGVGVTEAFF
>TRBV6-5
CASKTSGGREQYF
>TRBV20-1
CSASMGAYEQYF
>TRBV6-5
CASAGDPNQPQHF
>TRBV6-5
CASSYSSRTLQETQYF
>TRBV5-4
CASSLGVGTYEQYF
>TRBV10-3
CAISESGDLSSYEQYF
>TRBV9
CASSVVGETQYF
>TRBV4-1
CASSHGRNRGAETQYF
>TRBV27
CASSLGAVNYGYTF
>TRBV5-1
CASSLRGGNQPQHF
>TRBV9
CASSGLDEQFF
>TRBV20-1
CSATVTDTQYF
>TRBV28
CASTTSGITDTQYF
>TRBV27
CASRATNEKLFF
>TRBV5-1
CASSLNPGTETQYF
>TRBV5-1
CASSWERDLNNEQFF